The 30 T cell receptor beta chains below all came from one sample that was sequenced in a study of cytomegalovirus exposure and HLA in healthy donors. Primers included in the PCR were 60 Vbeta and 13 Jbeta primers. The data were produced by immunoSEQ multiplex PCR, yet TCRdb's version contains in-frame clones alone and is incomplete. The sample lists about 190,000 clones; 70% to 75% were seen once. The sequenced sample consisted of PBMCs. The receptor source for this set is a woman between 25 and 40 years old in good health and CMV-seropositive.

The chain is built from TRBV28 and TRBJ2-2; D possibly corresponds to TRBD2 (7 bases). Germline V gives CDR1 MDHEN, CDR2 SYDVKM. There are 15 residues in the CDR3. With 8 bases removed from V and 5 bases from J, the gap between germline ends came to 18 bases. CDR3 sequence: CASGGGGGGTGELFF. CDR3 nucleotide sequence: TGTGCCAGCGGTGGGGGCGGGGGCGGAACCGGGGAGCTGTTTTTT.

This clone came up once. Here the CDR3 DNA reads TGTGCCAGCAGCTACCTAAGCGGGAGGGCCGGTATCGAGCAGTACTTC. As protein: CASSYLSGRAGIEQYF. V and J are TRBV11-1 and TRBJ2-7, with 10 bases fitting TRBD2. The CDR3 consists of 16 residues. Germline trimming cut 4 bases from V and 6 bases from J; bases unmatched to any gene: 12. Germline CDR1 SGHAT, CDR2 FQDESV (reference sequence).

CDR3 loop: CASSLEGRGTEAFF. As DNA, the CDR3 is TGCGCCAGCAGCTTGGAGGGCAGGGGGACTGAAGCTTTCTTT. The chain links TRBV5-1 to TRBJ1-1; 7 positions match TRBD1. This CDR3 is built from 14 residues. V lost 0 bases to trimming and J lost 5 bases; unmatched junction nucleotides: 4. Germline V gives CDR1 SGHRS, CDR2 YFSETQ.

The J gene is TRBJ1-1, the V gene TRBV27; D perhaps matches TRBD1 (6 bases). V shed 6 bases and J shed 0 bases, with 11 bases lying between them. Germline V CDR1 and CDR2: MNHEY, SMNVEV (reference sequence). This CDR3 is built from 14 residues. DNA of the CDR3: TGTGCCAGCAGCCGTGACAGGATGAACACTGAAGCTTTCTTT. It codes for CASSRDRMNTEAFF.

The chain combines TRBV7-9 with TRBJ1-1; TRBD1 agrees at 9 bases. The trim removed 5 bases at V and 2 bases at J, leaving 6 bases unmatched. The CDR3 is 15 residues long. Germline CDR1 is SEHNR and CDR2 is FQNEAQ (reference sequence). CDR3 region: CASSATGGFNTEAFF. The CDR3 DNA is TGTGCCAGCAGCGCGACAGGGGGATTTAACACTGAAGCTTTCTTT.

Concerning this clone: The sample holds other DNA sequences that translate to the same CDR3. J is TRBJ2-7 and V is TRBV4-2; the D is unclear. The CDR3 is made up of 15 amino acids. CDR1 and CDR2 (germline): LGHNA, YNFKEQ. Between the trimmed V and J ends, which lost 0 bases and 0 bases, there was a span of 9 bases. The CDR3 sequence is CASSQEGSSSYEQYF. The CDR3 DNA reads TGTGCCAGCAGCCAAGAGGGCTCGAGCTCCTACGAGCAGTACTTC.

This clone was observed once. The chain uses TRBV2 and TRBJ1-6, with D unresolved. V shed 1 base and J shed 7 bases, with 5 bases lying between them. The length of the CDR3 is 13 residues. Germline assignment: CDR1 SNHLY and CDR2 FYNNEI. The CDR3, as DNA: TGTGCCAGCAGTGAAGTTGCGAATTCACCCCTCCACTTT. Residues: CASSEVANSPLHF.

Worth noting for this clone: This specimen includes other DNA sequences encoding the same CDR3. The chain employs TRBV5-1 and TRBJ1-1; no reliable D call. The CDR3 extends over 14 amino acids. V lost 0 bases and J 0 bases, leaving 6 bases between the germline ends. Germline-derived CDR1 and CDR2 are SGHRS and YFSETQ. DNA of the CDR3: TGCGCCAGCAGCTTGGGTCAGATGAACACTGAAGCTTTCTTT. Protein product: CASSLGQMNTEAFF.

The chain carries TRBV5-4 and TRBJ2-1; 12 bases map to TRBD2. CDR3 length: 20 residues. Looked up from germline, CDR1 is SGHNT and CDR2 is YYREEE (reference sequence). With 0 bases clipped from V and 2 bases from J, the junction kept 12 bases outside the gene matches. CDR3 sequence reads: CASSLVGLAGFSDPYNEQFF. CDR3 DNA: TGTGCCAGCAGCTTGGTCGGACTAGCGGGATTCTCGGACCCCTACAATGAGCAGTTCTTC.

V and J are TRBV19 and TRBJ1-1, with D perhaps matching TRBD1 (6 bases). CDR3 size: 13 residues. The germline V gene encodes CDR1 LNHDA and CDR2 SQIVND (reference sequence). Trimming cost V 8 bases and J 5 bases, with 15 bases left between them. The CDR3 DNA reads TGTGCCAGTGGACAGCGGCTGGGGACTGAAGCTTTCTTT. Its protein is CASGQRLGTEAFF.

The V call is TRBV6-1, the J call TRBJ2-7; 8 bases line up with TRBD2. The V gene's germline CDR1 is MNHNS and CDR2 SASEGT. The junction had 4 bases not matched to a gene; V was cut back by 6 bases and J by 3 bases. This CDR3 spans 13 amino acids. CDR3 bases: TGTGCCAGCAGCCCGGGACTAGTCTACGAGCAGTACTTC. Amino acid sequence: CASSPGLVYEQYF.

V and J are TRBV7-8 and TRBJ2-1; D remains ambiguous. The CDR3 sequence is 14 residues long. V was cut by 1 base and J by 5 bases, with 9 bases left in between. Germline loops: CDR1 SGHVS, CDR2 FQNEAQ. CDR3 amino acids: CASSLDPANNEQFF. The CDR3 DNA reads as TGTGCCAGCAGCTTAGACCCTGCGAACAATGAGCAGTTCTTC.

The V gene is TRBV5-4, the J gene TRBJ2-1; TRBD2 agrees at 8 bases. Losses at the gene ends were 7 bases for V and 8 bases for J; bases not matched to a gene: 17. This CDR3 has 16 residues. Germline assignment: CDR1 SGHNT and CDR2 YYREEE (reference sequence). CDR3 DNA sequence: TGTGCCAGCTCCAGCTTCAACGGGAGGGCCGGGGATGAGCAGTTCTTC. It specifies CASSSFNGRAGDEQFF.

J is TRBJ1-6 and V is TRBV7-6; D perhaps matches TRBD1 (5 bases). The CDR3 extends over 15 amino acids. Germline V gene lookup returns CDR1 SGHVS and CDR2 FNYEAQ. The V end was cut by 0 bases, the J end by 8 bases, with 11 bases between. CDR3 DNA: TGTGCCAGCAGCTTAGCGACAGACTGGGATTCACCCCTCCACTTT. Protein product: CASSLATDWDSPLHF.

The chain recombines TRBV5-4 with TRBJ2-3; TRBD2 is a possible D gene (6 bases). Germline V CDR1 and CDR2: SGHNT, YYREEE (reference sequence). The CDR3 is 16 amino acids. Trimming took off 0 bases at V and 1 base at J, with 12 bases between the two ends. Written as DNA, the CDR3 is TGTGCCAGCAGCTTGGCCGGCGGAGGGGGCACAGATACGCAGTATTTT. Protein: CASSLAGGGGTDTQYF.

The chain's CDR3 is CASSFTTGSQETQYF. The DNA of the CDR3 is TGCGCCAGCAGCTTCACGACAGGAAGTCAAGAGACCCAGTACTTC. The genes are TRBV5-1 and TRBJ2-5; D is perhaps TRBD1 (6 bases). V was clipped by 2 bases and J by 2 bases, with 13 bases between them. Germline lookup yields CDR1 SGHRS and CDR2 YFSETQ. This CDR3 is built from 15 residues.

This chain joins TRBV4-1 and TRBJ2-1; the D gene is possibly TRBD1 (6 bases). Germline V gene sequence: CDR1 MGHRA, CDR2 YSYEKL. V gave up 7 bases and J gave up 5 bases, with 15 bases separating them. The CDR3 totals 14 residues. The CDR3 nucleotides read TGCGCCAGCAACTCCCGGGACACCAACAATGAGCAGTTCTTC. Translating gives CASNSRDTNNEQFF.

The CDR3 spells CASSFGAGEFNEQFF. CDR3 nucleotides: TGTGCCAGCAGCTTTGGGGCAGGGGAGTTTAATGAGCAGTTCTTC. The rearrangement joins TRBV27 to TRBJ2-1, with D perhaps matching TRBD1 (6 bases). The germline V and J ends were trimmed by 6 bases and 7 bases, with 19 bases remaining between them. CDR3 size: 15 residues. Germline loops: CDR1 MNHEY, CDR2 SMNVEV (reference sequence).

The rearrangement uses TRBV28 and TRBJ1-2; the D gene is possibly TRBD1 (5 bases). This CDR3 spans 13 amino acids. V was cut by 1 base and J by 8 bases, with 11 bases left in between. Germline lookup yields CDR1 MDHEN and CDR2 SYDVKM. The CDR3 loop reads CASSLSGFKGYTF. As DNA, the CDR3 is TGTGCCAGCAGTTTATCAGGGTTCAAGGGCTACACCTTC.

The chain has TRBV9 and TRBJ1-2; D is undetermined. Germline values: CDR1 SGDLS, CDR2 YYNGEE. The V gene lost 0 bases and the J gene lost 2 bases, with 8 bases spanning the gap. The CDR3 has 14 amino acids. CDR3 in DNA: TGTGCCAGCAGCGTAGGGACGGGAAACTATGGCTACACCTTC. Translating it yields CASSVGTGNYGYTF. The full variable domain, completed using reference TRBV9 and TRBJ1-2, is DSGVTQTPKHLITATGQRVTLRCSPRSGDLSVYWYQQSLDQGLQFLIQYYNGEERAKGNILERFSAQQFPDLHSELNLSSLELGDSALYFCASSVGTGNYGYTFGSGTRLTVV.

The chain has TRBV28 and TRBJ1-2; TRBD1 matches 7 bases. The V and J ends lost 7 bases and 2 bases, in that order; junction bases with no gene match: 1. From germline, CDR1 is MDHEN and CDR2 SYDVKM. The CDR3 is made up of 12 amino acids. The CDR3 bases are TGTGCCAGCATGGGACAGAACTATGGCTACACCTTC. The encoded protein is CASMGQNYGYTF.

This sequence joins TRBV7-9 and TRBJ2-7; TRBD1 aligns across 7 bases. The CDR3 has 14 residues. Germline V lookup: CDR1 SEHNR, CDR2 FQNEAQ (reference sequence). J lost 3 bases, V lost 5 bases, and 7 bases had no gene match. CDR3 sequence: CASSPGPGGYEQYF. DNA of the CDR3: TGTGCCAGCAGCCCCGGTCCAGGGGGCTACGAGCAGTACTTC.

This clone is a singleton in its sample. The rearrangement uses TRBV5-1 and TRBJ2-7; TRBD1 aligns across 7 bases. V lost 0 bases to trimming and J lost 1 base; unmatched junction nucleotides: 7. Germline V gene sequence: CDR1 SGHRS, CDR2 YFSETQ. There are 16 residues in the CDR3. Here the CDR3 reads CASSLALSRGSYEQYF. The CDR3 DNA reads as TGCGCCAGCAGCTTGGCCCTCTCCAGGGGGTCCTACGAGCAGTACTTC.

The CDR3 region is CASSPPRSRTDTQYF. The CDR3 DNA reads as TGTGCCAGCTCACCACCCCGGAGTCGGACAGATACGCAGTATTTT. V and J are TRBV18 and TRBJ2-3; D call uncertain. This CDR3 comprises 15 residues. The V end lost 0 bases, the J end lost 3 bases, and 10 bases lay between the germline ends. Germline values: CDR1 KGHSH, CDR2 LQKENI.

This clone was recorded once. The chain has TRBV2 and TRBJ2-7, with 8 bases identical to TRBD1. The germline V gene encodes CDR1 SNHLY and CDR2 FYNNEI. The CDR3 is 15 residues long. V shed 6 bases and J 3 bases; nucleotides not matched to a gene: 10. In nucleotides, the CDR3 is TGTGCCAGCAGCTACCAGGGGGCGAAGGGCTACGAGCAGTACTTC. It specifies CASSYQGAKGYEQYF. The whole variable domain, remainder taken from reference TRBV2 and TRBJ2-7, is EPEVTQTPSHQVTQMGQEVILRCVPISNHLYFYWYRQILGQKVEFLVSFYNNEISEKSEIFDDQFSVERPDGSNFTLKIRSTKLEDSAMYFCASSYQGAKGYEQYFGPGTRLTVT.

Here the CDR3 DNA reads TGTGCCAGCAGTGTTACAGGGGAAGCTTTCTTT. It translates to CASSVTGEAFF. This rearrangement joins TRBV28 to TRBJ1-1; D is possibly TRBD1 (6 bases). Germline V gene data show CDR1 as MDHEN and CDR2 as SYDVKM. The CDR3 has 11 amino acids. V lost 5 bases and J lost 8, with 9 bases in between.

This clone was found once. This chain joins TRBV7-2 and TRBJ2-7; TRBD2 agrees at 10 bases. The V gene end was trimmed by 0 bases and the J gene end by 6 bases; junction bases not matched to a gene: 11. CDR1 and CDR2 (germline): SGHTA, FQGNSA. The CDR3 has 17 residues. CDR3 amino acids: CASSLARPAGGPREQYF. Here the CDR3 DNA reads TGTGCCAGCAGCTTAGCGCGCCCAGCGGGAGGGCCCCGCGAGCAGTACTTC.

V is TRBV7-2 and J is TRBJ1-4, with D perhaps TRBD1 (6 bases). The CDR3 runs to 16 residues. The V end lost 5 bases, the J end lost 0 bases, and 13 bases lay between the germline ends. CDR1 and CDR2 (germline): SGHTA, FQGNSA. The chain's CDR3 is CASSPQGRATNEKLFF. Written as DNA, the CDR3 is TGTGCCAGCAGCCCGCAGGGGAGGGCAACTAATGAAAAACTGTTTTTT.

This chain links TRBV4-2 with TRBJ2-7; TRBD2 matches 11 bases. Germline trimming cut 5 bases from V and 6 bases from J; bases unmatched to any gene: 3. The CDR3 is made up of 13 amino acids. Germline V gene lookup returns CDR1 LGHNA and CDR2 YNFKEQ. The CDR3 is CASSKGLAVEQYF. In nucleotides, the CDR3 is TGTGCCAGCAGCAAGGGACTAGCGGTCGAGCAGTACTTC.

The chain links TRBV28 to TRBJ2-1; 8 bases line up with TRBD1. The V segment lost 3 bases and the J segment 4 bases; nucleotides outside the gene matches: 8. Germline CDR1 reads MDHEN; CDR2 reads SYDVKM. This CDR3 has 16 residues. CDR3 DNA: TGTGCCAGCAGTTTCCCGGACAGGGAAATGTACAATGAGCAGTTCTTC. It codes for CASSFPDREMYNEQFF. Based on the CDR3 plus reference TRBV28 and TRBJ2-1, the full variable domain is DVKVTQSSRYLVKRTGEKVFLECVQDMDHENMFWYRQDPGLGLRLIYFSYDVKMKEKGDIPEGYSVSREKKERFSLILESASTNQTSMYLCASSFPDREMYNEQFFGPGTRLTVL.